This TCR beta chain was captured in a study of shared clonotypes between healthy human individuals. Study-wide background: Each donor's CD8 memory used one plate, CD8 naive two, each CD4 subset three.

Repertoires were generated with immunoSEQ multiplex PCR, while TCRdb's copy carries only in-frame clones and drops some. The table shows 980,000 or so clones, with 76% occurring only once. The CDR3 runs to 14 residues. The germline gives CDR1 SEHNR, CDR2 FQNEAQ (reference sequence). V lost 1 base, J lost 0 bases, and 6 bases lay in between. The study drew its donors from healthy HIV-negative adults without recent acute infections or vaccinations. Negatively enriched CD4+ T cells were divided by CD45RA into naive and memory. The specimen was memory CD4+ T cells sorted from blood. Described subset: CD45RA-negative fraction. The V and J genes are TRBV7-9 and TRBJ1-1, with D unresolved. The clonotype was recovered from a man aged 18 to 30 in good health. The CDR3 sequence: CASSLESVNTEAFF. As DNA, the CDR3 is TGTGCCAGCAGCTTAGAGTCCGTGAACACTGAAGCTTTCTTT.